This TCR beta chain emerged from a study of cytomegalovirus exposure and HLA in healthy donors. Turning to the study itself: About 85 million unique TCRs from HLA-typed donors were held in an early release of data. Study conclusions and caveats: HLA allele associations emerged for fewer than 20,000 TCR beta sequences in a later analysis, at 0.05 false discovery rate. Previous analysis showed most TCR beta V segments were productive about 87% or about 30% of the time. A reported reduction in N-insertions relative to the approximately 640-donor mean was seen in an Asian-associated ancestry cluster in a later analysis.

This PCR relied on a set of 60 Vbeta primers and 13 Jbeta primers. The repertoire was sequenced with immunoSEQ multiplex PCR; TCRdb's copy has only in-frame clones and lacks some. The sample features around 70,000 clones, with approximately 5% in its top ten. The V and J ends lost 2 bases and 6 bases respectively, with 17 bases between them. The CDR3 extends over 16 amino acids. Per the germline V gene, CDR1 is SEHNR and CDR2 is FQNEAQ (reference sequence). Notes on this clone: The antigen is not known.

This clonotype was obtained from a man aged 35 to 55 in good health and CMV-seronegative. The V and J genes are TRBV7-9 and TRBJ2-4, with D unresolved. The sample was PBMCs. The CDR3 region has the DNA TGTGCCAGCAGCTTAAGTTCCAGCGAGAATCCAAACATTCAGTACTTC. It yields the protein CASSLSSSENPNIQYF. The variable domain in full, with the rest retrieved from reference TRBV7-9 and TRBJ2-4, is DTGVSQNPRHKITKRGQNVTFRCDPISEHNRLYWYRQTLGQGPEFLTYFQNEAQLEKSRLLSDRFSAERPKGSFSTLEIQRTEQGDSAMYLCASSLSSSENPNIQYFGAGTRLSVL.